The clone carrying this T cell receptor beta chain was detected a few times. Investigators performed immunoSEQ version v3.0 at survey level. The method was immunoSEQ multiplex PCR; TCRdb's version includes in-frame clones alone and lacks a portion of them. This sample has roughly 15,000 clones, with 75% to 85% found just once. This sample is drawn from a study of long-term antiretroviral therapy in people with HIV. The sequence was obtained from a man aged 40-50 years with HIV. The material was unsorted PBMCs, obtained 3.1 years after starting antiretroviral therapy.

The DNA for the CDR3 is TGTGCCAGCTACCGGGAAGAAGCTCTCTACGAGCAGTACTTC. It codes for CASYREEALYEQYF. This sequence joins TRBV2 and TRBJ2-7; D might be TRBD2 (5 bases). V was cut by 8 bases and J by 3 bases, with 17 bases left in between. The CDR3 extends over 14 amino acids. Germline V gene data show CDR1 as SNHLY and CDR2 as FYNNEI.